This paragraph reports one TCR beta chain. Its target is unknown. Germline values: CDR1 LNHDA, CDR2 SQIVND (reference sequence). The CDR3 spans 14 residues. Trimming cost V 5 bases and J 5 bases; bases outside gene matches: 6. The source of the sample is a study of T-cell reconstitution after alpha-beta-depleted transplantation in children. The TCRbeta library incorporated unique molecular identifiers. MiXCR, applied by TCRdb to the PCR reads, yields one record per CDR3 protein. This sample yields some 290,000 distinct CDR3 sequences, of which 23% are seen a single time; approximately 9.9% belongs to the top ten. Study results and caveats: When one year had passed after transplant, most T-cell counts and diversity came from newly produced T cells.

This TCR was recovered from a male patient younger than 18 who had a stem cell transplant for acute lymphoblastic leukemia, so the T cells may come from the graft donor. The chain combines TRBV19 with TRBJ2-7; 10 nucleotides line up with TRBD2. The input for sequencing was PBMCs, mostly from graft donor cells, taken 180 days after TCRalphabeta/CD19-depleted stem cell transplant. The CDR3 sequence: CASSPSGSFDEQYF. In DNA, the CDR3 is TGTGCCAGTAGTCCTAGCGGGAGTTTCGACGAGCAGTACTTC. Full variable domain (outside the CDR3, taken from reference TRBV19 and TRBJ2-7): DGGITQSPKYLFRKEGQNVTLSCEQNLNHDAMYWYRQDPGQGLRLIYYSQIVNDFQKGDIAEGYSVSREKKESFPLTVTSAQKNPTAFYLCASSPSGSFDEQYFGPGTRLTVT.